The sequence of this TCR beta chain was determined in a study of blood T cell repertoires in COVID-19. In the study overall: PBMCs, B-cell-depleted T cells, or T cells were the source of the cDNA or gDNA that made up the material.

Clones were read by immunoSEQ multiplex PCR, and TCRdb kept only the in-frame ones, dropping some. This table has under 250,000 clones, 90% appearing once. Trimming left V 2 bases short and J 0 bases short, with 16 bases between. Germline V CDR1 and CDR2: MGHRA, YSYEKL. The CDR3 extends over 17 amino acids. Followed over time, Seattle patients had been enrolled while infection was active. This receptor was obtained from a man aged 30-40 years with COVID-19, enrolled during active disease. The rearrangement uses TRBV4-1 and TRBJ1-1; D perhaps matches TRBD1 (5 bases). The specimen sequenced was peripheral blood. CDR3 region: CASSQTRGVQLNTEAFF. DNA of the CDR3: TGCGCCAGCAGCCAAACCCGGGGGGTACAATTGAACACTGAAGCTTTCTTT.